The clone carrying this TCR beta chain was seen a few times. The antigen is not known. TCRdb re-called the 5' RACE reads through MiXCR, storing one row per CDR3 protein. The sample carries 310,000 or so distinct CDR3 sequences, 6.8% recorded once. The CDR3 sequence is 15 residues long. Germline V gene sequence: CDR1 SEHNR, CDR2 FQNEAQ (reference sequence). Trimming took off 5 bases at V and 9 bases at J, with 17 bases between the two ends. This entry is derived from a study of T cells after yellow fever vaccination. Study as a whole: When fractions had low cell numbers, they were prepared with SMART-Seq v4 Ultra Low Input. Study-level findings and limits: Abundant clonotypes from the bulk population could get into FACS-sorted repertoires as contaminants. A minor fraction of clonotypes spanned both CD4 and CD8 compartments. Most primary-vaccination clones recurred post-booster (roughly 96% CD4, roughly 87% CD8).

The sequence came from a man between 18 and 35 years old who received the YFV17D yellow fever vaccine. The rearrangement joins TRBV7-9 to TRBJ1-6; a possible D gene is TRBD1 (6 bases). The sample consisted of PBMCs, taken more than 40 days after the first yellow fever vaccination. The CDR3 is CASSPGVAGSSPLHF. The CDR3 DNA reads as TGTGCCAGCAGCCCAGGGGTGGCTGGGAGTTCACCCCTCCACTTT.